These T cell receptor beta chains were read from a single sample in a study of a mutant IDH1 vaccine in newly diagnosed glioma. Only in-frame clones appear in the TCRdb table, and some are missing; sequencing was by immunoSEQ multiplex PCR. The sample consists of approximately 33,000 clones, roughly 71% of them appearing once. These receptors are not linked to any known antigen. The sample in question was PBMCs, obtained from a glioma patient whose treatment included an IDH1 peptide vaccine. These receptors all come from a man aged 40-49 years with glioma. CDR3s include the opening cysteine and the closing phenylalanine or tryptophan. A D gene is named only where the DNA matches it firmly. Expanded clones are given a class, and other clones once, few, many or no size at all.

V	size	J	D	CDR3	DNA
TRBV7-2	once	TRBJ2-3	TRBD2	CASSPTSGVSTDTQYF	TGTGCCAGCAGCCCCACTAGCGGGGTTAGCACAGATACGCAGTATTTT
TRBV7-9	few	TRBJ1-1	NA	CASTASEGLTEAFF	TGTGCCAGCACCGCCTCGGAGGGGCTCACTGAAGCTTTCTTT
TRBV29-1	NA	TRBJ1-2	NA	CSVEGGPYGYTF	TGCAGCGTTGAAGGGGGCCCCTATGGCTACACCTTC
TRBV7-9	NA	TRBJ2-7	NA	CASSFREASYEQYF	TGTGCCAGCAGCTTCCGAGAGGCCTCCTACGAGCAGTACTTC
TRBV7-9	few	TRBJ1-1	NA	CASSFSVNTEAFF	TGTGCCAGCAGCTTCTCAGTGAACACTGAAGCTTTCTTT
TRBV18	NA	TRBJ2-7	TRBD1	CASSPSTGGGHEQYF	TGTGCCAGCTCACCCAGCACAGGGGGAGGCCACGAGCAGTACTTC
TRBV19	NA	TRBJ1-1	NA	CASSIFSDEAFF	TGTGCCAGTAGTATATTTTCCGATGAAGCTTTCTTT
TRBV18	NA	TRBJ2-2	TRBD1	CASSPPAGGNTGELFF	TGTGCCAGCTCACCACCGGCAGGGGGGAACACCGGGGAGCTGTTTTTT
TRBV4-3	once	TRBJ2-5	TRBD2	CASSQLRGGTTETQYF	TGCGCCAGCAGCCAACTTAGGGGAGGGACTACGGAGACCCAGTACTTC
TRBV5-4	NA	TRBJ2-3	NA	CASRRDSTDTQYF	TGTGCCAGCAGGAGGGACAGCACAGATACGCAGTATTTT
TRBV5-4	once	TRBJ2-7	NA	CASSLVARGDEQYF	TGTGCCAGCAGCTTGGTAGCCAGGGGGGACGAGCAGTACTTC
TRBV12-1	NA	TRBJ2-2	NA	CASSFARQPRNTGELFF	TGTGCCAGCAGCTTTGCGCGACAGCCTCGAAACACCGGGGAGCTGTTTTTT
TRBV6-1	NA	TRBJ1-5	NA	CASSENYRDLPQHF	TGTGCCAGCAGCGAAAACTACAGGGACCTGCCCCAGCATTTT
TRBV5-1	NA	TRBJ2-7	NA	CASSLLGGTYEQYF	TGCGCCAGCAGCTTGCTAGGCGGGACCTACGAGCAGTACTTC
TRBV10-2	once	TRBJ1-2	NA	CASRGGTAYGYTF	TGCGCCAGCCGAGGGGGGACTGCTTATGGCTACACCTTC
TRBV27	NA	TRBJ2-4	NA	CASKTNAGNIQYF	TGTGCCAGCAAGACAAACGCCGGAAACATTCAGTACTTC
TRBV5-4	once	TRBJ1-5	NA	CASSLAGYQPQHF	TGTGCCAGCAGCTTGGCCGGGTATCAGCCCCAGCATTTT
TRBV5-4	NA	TRBJ1-3	NA	CASSQQPDTFDGNTIYF	TGTGCCAGCAGCCAGCAACCGGACACGTTCGATGGAAACACCATATATTTT
TRBV5-6	few	TRBJ1-3	NA	CASSLGAAGNTIYF	TGTGCCAGCAGCTTGGGGGCGGCGGGAAACACCATATATTTT
TRBV5-4	NA	TRBJ2-6	NA	CASSLAGAGANVLTF	TGTGCCAGCAGCTTGGCCGGGGCTGGGGCCAACGTCCTGACTTTC
TRBV5-6	NA	TRBJ1-2	TRBD1	CASSLVGQGPGGYTF	TGTGCCAGCAGCTTGGTGGGACAGGGCCCTGGAGGCTACACCTTC
TRBV4-1	NA	TRBJ1-4	NA	CASSQEGAGTNEKLFF	TGCGCCAGCAGCCAAGAAGGTGCCGGGACTAATGAAAAACTGTTTTTT
TRBV5-6	NA	TRBJ1-2	TRBD1	CASSRQGAGGGYTF	TGTGCCAGCAGCAGACAGGGGGCCGGTGGTGGCTACACCTTC
TRBV11-3	once	TRBJ1-6	NA	CASSSERSRNSPLHF	TGTGCCAGCAGCTCGGAGCGCAGTAGGAATTCACCCCTCCACTTT
TRBV9	few	TRBJ2-1	TRBD1	CASSVGTGGYNEQFF	TGTGCCAGCAGCGTAGGGACAGGGGGCTACAATGAGCAGTTCTTC
TRBV27	NA	TRBJ1-2	NA	CASNRTEAYTF	TGTGCCAGCAATAGGACGGAGGCCTACACCTTC
TRBV2	NA	TRBJ2-3	NA	CASRVPGAEDTQYF	TGTGCCAGCCGCGTTCCGGGGGCTGAAGATACGCAGTATTTT
TRBV5-1	NA	TRBJ2-3	NA	CASSLDPGGPDTQYF	TGCGCCAGCAGCTTGGACCCGGGGGGCCCAGATACGCAGTATTTT
TRBV5-1	NA	TRBJ2-5	TRBD2	CASSSLSGGISETQYF	TGCGCCAGCAGCTCCCTAAGCGGGGGGATTTCGGAGACCCAGTACTTC
TRBV5-1	NA	TRBJ2-3	NA	CASSLGLSTDTQYF	TGCGCCAGCAGCTTGGGACTAAGCACAGATACGCAGTATTTT
TRBV7-8	NA	TRBJ2-1	TRBD2	CATRLAGGEQFF	TGTGCCACCCGACTAGCGGGGGGTGAGCAGTTCTTC
TRBV14	NA	TRBJ1-1	NA	CASSQGVRTEAFF	TGTGCCAGCAGCCAAGGGGTGAGAACTGAAGCTTTCTTT
TRBV28	once	TRBJ1-6	TRBD1	CASSFGQGHSPLHF	TGTGCCAGCAGTTTCGGACAGGGGCATTCACCCCTCCACTTT
TRBV28	once	TRBJ2-1	TRBD1	CASSPVDRANEQFF	TGTGCCAGCAGTCCCGTGGACAGGGCCAATGAGCAGTTCTTC
TRBV6-6	NA	TRBJ2-1	NA	CASSFEESSYNEQFF	TGTGCCAGCAGTTTCGAGGAAAGCTCCTACAATGAGCAGTTCTTC
TRBV19	NA	TRBJ1-2	TRBD1	CASSTGTANYGYTF	TGTGCCAGTAGTACGGGGACAGCTAACTATGGCTACACCTTC
TRBV5-1	NA	TRBJ2-4	NA	CASSLGQNKNIQYF	TGCGCCAGCAGCTTGGGACAGAACAAAAACATTCAGTACTTC
TRBV4-2	few	TRBJ2-2	NA	CASSQARDPGELFF	TGTGCCAGCAGCCAAGCCCGGGATCCCGGGGAGCTGTTTTTT
TRBV4-3	once	TRBJ2-5	NA	CASSQERGASETQYF	TGCGCCAGCAGCCAAGAACGGGGGGCTTCGGAGACCCAGTACTTC
TRBV19	NA	TRBJ1-2	NA	CASSIDLRGINYGYTF	TGTGCCAGTAGTATAGACCTACGGGGGATTAACTATGGCTACACCTTC
TRBV19	NA	TRBJ2-5	NA	CASSMTDYTSETQYF	TGTGCCAGTAGTATGACCGACTATACTTCGGAGACCCAGTACTTC
TRBV11-3	NA	TRBJ2-2	TRBD2	CASSASRVAGGGTGELFF	TGTGCCAGCAGCGCGAGCAGAGTAGCGGGAGGTGGCACCGGGGAGCTGTTTTTT
TRBV5-1	few	TRBJ1-4	TRBD1	CASSTGTGEEKLFF	TGCGCCAGCAGCACCGGGACAGGGGAAGAAAAACTGTTTTTT
TRBV9	few	TRBJ1-6	NA	CASSRALAPLHF	TGTGCCAGCAGCCGGGCTCTTGCACCCCTCCACTTT
TRBV19	NA	TRBJ1-2	NA	CASSIGRVKALIYGYTF	TGTGCCAGTAGTATCGGGCGCGTGAAGGCCCTCATCTATGGCTACACCTTC
TRBV11-2	once	TRBJ2-7	TRBD1	CASSSIRGKAYEQYF	TGTGCCAGCAGCTCTATCAGGGGGAAGGCCTACGAGCAGTACTTC
TRBV5-6	NA	TRBJ1-4	NA	CASSLAGRATNEKLFF	TGTGCCAGCAGCTTGGCCGGGCGGGCAACTAATGAAAAACTGTTTTTT
TRBV29-1	NA	TRBJ2-3	TRBD2	CSVARLAQSSADTQYF	TGCAGCGTCGCCCGACTAGCGCAAAGTAGTGCAGATACGCAGTATTTT
TRBV10-3	few	TRBJ1-5	NA	CAISTGVNQPQHF	TGTGCCATCAGTACAGGAGTGAATCAGCCCCAGCATTTT